The entry below gives a single T cell receptor beta chain sequence along with its context. The data originate from a study of cytotoxic CD8 clonotypes in ibrutinib-treated CLL. Produced via immunoSEQ multiplex PCR; TCRdb's table is partial and in-frame only. The data contain about 140,000 clones, less than 95% of them seen just once; the ten biggest clones take up 10% to 14%. This sample comprised PBMCs, obtained after 12 months of ibrutinib treatment. This sequence was found in a human donor with chronic lymphocytic leukemia.

The CDR3 nucleotides read TGCAGCGTTGAAGATCCGGGACAGGTGGAAGCCGGGGAGCTGTTTTTT. It translates to CSVEDPGQVEAGELFF. The rearrangement joins TRBV29-1 to TRBJ2-2; 8 nucleotides align to TRBD1. This CDR3 region has 16 residues. Trimming cost V 0 bases and J 6 bases; bases outside gene matches: 9. Germline loops: CDR1 SQVTM, CDR2 ANQGSEA.